These 13 T cell receptor beta chains were all obtained from the same sample, sequenced in a study of control samples from healthy donors and cancer patients. The table came from immunoSEQ multiplex PCR; TCRdb's copy has only in-frame clones and leaves some out. The sample has over 150,000 clones; roughly 89% are singletons. Input material: blood. These receptors were collected from a woman in her 50s in good health.

The chain joins TRBV11-3 to TRBJ1-1; D ambiguous. CDR3 length equals 13 residues. Germline lookup yields CDR1 SGHNT and CDR2 YENEEA. Trimming removed 1 base at V and 1 base at J, with 4 bases between. This chain's CDR3 is CASSLVPNTEAFF. The CDR3 DNA reads TGTGCCAGCAGCTTAGTGCCGAACACTGAAGCTTTCTTT.

This sequence joins TRBV7-3 and TRBJ2-1; 10 nucleotides agree with TRBD2. Germline V gene data show CDR1 as SGHTA and CDR2 as FQGTGA. V shed 4 bases and J 8 bases; nucleotides not matched to a gene: 5. The CDR3 extends over 14 amino acids. CDR3 sequence reads: CASSSPGLAHEQFF. In DNA, the CDR3 is TGTGCCAGCAGCTCCCCGGGACTAGCGCATGAGCAGTTCTTC. The full variable domain, its missing parts supplied by reference TRBV7-3 and TRBJ2-1, is GAGVSQTPSNKVTEKGKYVELRCDPISGHTALYWYRQSLGQGPEFLIYFQGTGAADDSGLPNDRFFAVRPEGSVSTLKIQRTERGDSAVYLCASSSPGLAHEQFFGPGTRLTVL.

The CDR3 protein is CASVGQGMHEQYF. The CDR3 DNA is TGCGCCAGCGTGGGACAGGGGATGCACGAGCAGTACTTC. The chain carries TRBV5-1 and TRBJ2-7, with 10 bases lining up with TRBD1. Germline assignment: CDR1 SGHRS and CDR2 YFSETQ. V was pared by 7 bases and J by 5 bases, with 6 bases of the junction left unmatched. This CDR3 comprises 13 residues. Complete variable domain (other parts from reference TRBV5-1 and TRBJ2-7): KAGVTQTPRYLIKTRGQQVTLSCSPISGHRSVSWYQQTPGQGLQFLFEYFSETQRNKGNFPGRFSGRQFSNSRSEMNVSTLELGDSALYLCASVGQGMHEQYFGPGTRLTVT.

CDR3 in amino acids: CASRANDRTLLFSGANVLTF. The CDR3 nucleotides read TGCGCCAGCAGGGCTAACGACAGGACCTTACTATTCTCTGGGGCCAACGTCCTGACTTTC. The V call is TRBV5-1, the J call TRBJ2-6; D is possibly TRBD1 (6 bases). The CDR3 contains 20 residues. Germline CDR1 and CDR2: SGHRS and YFSETQ. With 5 bases removed from V and 0 bases from J, the gap between germline ends came to 24 bases.

The V call is TRBV7-2, the J call TRBJ2-7; D unresolved. Germline loops: CDR1 SGHTA, CDR2 FQGNSA. V gave up 2 bases and J gave up 4 bases, with 3 bases separating them. The CDR3 loop spans 11 amino acids. DNA of the CDR3: TGTGCCAGCAGCTTACAGTACGAGCAGTACTTC. Translated: CASSLQYEQYF.

This chain joins TRBV7-6 and TRBJ1-4; D uncertain. Germline lookup yields CDR1 SGHVS and CDR2 FNYEAQ. V was shortened by 5 bases and J by 4 bases, with 11 bases between the two germline ends. The CDR3 is 14 amino acids. CDR3 sequence (DNA): TGTGCCAGCAGCGCAGCCGGTAATAATGAAAAACTGTTTTTT. Translation: CASSAAGNNEKLFF.

The genes are TRBV6-5 and TRBJ2-1; 9 bases align to TRBD2. Germline CDR1 is MNHEY and CDR2 is SVGAGI. There are 14 residues in the CDR3. V lost 6 bases, J lost 3 bases, and 3 bases stayed unmatched. The CDR3 is CASSIAGDYNEQFF. The CDR3 DNA reads TGTGCCAGCAGCATAGCGGGGGACTACAATGAGCAGTTCTTC.

This clone appeared a single time. The J gene is TRBJ2-7, the V gene TRBV9; TRBD1 aligns across 7 bases. The CDR3 is made up of 13 amino acids. Per the germline V gene, CDR1 is SGDLS and CDR2 is YYNGEE. After removal of 3 bases from V and 1 base from J, the junction contained 1 base not matched to a gene. This CDR3 is CASSAGQSYEQYF. The CDR3 coding sequence is TGTGCCAGCAGCGCGGGACAGTCCTACGAGCAGTACTTC.

Only one count was recorded for this clone. The gene calls are TRBV5-6 and TRBJ1-2; D unclear. Per the germline V gene, CDR1 is SGHDT and CDR2 is YYEEEE. The CDR3 consists of 13 residues. Trimming removed 4 bases at V and 4 bases at J, with 11 bases between. This chain's CDR3 is CASSEDSAYGYTF. CDR3 bases: TGTGCCAGCAGCGAGGACTCTGCCTATGGCTACACCTTC.

This sequence joins TRBV4-1 and TRBJ1-2; possible D gene TRBD1, 5 bases. The CDR3 has 13 residues. Germline V gives CDR1 MGHRA, CDR2 YSYEKL. V shed 2 bases and J shed 2 bases, with 6 bases lying between them. The DNA of the CDR3 is TGCGCCAGCAGCCAATGGGGGAACTATGGCTACACCTTC. It encodes CASSQWGNYGYTF.

The V call is TRBV3-1 (or the pseudogene TRBV3-2), the J call TRBJ1-1, with TRBD1 as a possible D gene (6 bases). Deletions cut 7 bases from V and 4 bases from J, with 19 bases between. This CDR3 contains 15 residues. Per the germline V gene, CDR1 is LGHDT and CDR2 is YNNKEL (reference sequence). The CDR3 nucleotides are TGTGCCAGCAAAATAGGGGGGCTCCGGGGCACTGAAGCTTTCTTT. Protein: CASKIGGLRGTEAFF.

This chain joins TRBV5-1 and TRBJ1-3, with D unresolved. Germline CDR1 and CDR2: SGHRS and YFSETQ. The length of the CDR3 is 13 residues. V gave up 5 bases and J gave up 4 bases, with 10 bases separating them. CDR3 protein: CASSPPAGNTIYF. CDR3 bases: TGCGCCAGCAGTCCCCCGGCCGGAAACACCATATATTTT.

The chain uses TRBV6-2 or TRBV6-3 and TRBJ1-5; D is uncertain. Germline CDR1 is MNHEY and CDR2 is SVGEGT. The CDR3 runs to 14 residues. V was pared by 6 bases and J by 6 bases, with 15 bases between. The CDR3 nucleotides read TGTGCCAGCAGCGAAGGGAGGATCGGTCAGCCCCAGCATTTT. This gives the protein CASSEGRIGQPQHF.